This T cell receptor beta chain was captured by sequencing in a study of blood T cell repertoires in COVID-19. In the authors' methods: How many nucleated cells were present was estimated from reference gene primer amplification. Only in-frame clones appear in the TCRdb table, and some are missing; sequencing was by immunoSEQ multiplex PCR. V and J calls and clone size are as listed in that table; D and trimming were resolved from the DNA. The sample carries approximately 190,000 clones, roughly 82% recorded once. The length of the CDR3 is 15 residues. Trimming pared 5 bases from V and 1 base from J, leaving 14 bases between. Per the germline V gene, CDR1 is SEHNR and CDR2 is FQNEAQ (reference sequence). Seattle patients were enrolled during active infection and followed longitudinally.

The sequence was obtained from a woman in her sixties or seventies with COVID-19, enrolled during active disease. The chain has TRBV7-9 and TRBJ1-2; tentative D call: TRBD1 (6 bases). Sequenced material: peripheral blood. CDR3 protein: CASSNNRALNYGYTF. In nucleotides, the CDR3 is TGTGCCAGCAGCAACAACAGGGCCCTTAACTATGGCTACACCTTC.